This entry lists 8 T cell receptor beta chains sequenced from one sample in a study of cytomegalovirus exposure and HLA in healthy donors. Primers for the PCR totalled 60 Vbeta and 13 Jbeta. The table came from immunoSEQ multiplex PCR; TCRdb's copy has only in-frame clones and leaves some out. Among roughly 100,000 clones listed, roughly 60% were seen once. Sequenced sample: PBMCs. These TCRs come from a human donor in good health.

The chain has TRBV5-1 and TRBJ2-7; 7 nucleotides line up with TRBD2. The CDR3 contains 16 residues. The V and J ends lost 4 bases and 0 bases, in that order; junction bases with no gene match: 10. Per the germline V gene, CDR1 is SGHRS and CDR2 is YFSETQ. CDR3 in amino acids: CASSARGESLSYEQYF. CDR3 DNA: TGCGCCAGCAGCGCCCGGGGGGAATCTCTCTCCTACGAGCAGTACTTC.

V gene TRBV11-2 combines with J gene TRBJ2-7, with a weak D call TRBD2 (5 bases). Per germline, CDR1 SGHAT and CDR2 FQNNGV. The CDR3 extends over 18 amino acids. The V end lost 3 bases, the J end lost 3 bases, and 24 bases lay between the germline ends. CDR3 sequence reads: CASSLPRRLASWNYEQYF. DNA for the CDR3: TGTGCCAGCAGCTTGCCGAGGAGGCTAGCCTCTTGGAACTACGAGCAGTACTTC.

The chain recombines TRBV4-1 with TRBJ2-5; 9 nucleotides align to TRBD2. Germline assignment: CDR1 MGHRA and CDR2 YSYEKL. The CDR3 consists of 15 residues. The trim removed 2 bases at V and 5 bases at J, leaving 6 bases unmatched. The CDR3 coding sequence is TGCGCCAGCAGCCAATTTTTAGCGGGAGACGAGACCCAGTACTTC. Amino acids: CASSQFLAGDETQYF.

The J gene is TRBJ2-3, the V gene TRBV9; D perhaps matches TRBD1 (6 bases). Germline V CDR1 and CDR2: SGDLS, YYNGEE. The CDR3 runs to 17 residues. The V end lost 0 bases, the J end lost 2 bases, and 16 bases lay between the germline ends. The CDR3: CASSVGMGAGLTDTQYF. The CDR3 bases are TGTGCCAGCAGCGTAGGAATGGGGGCAGGGCTCACAGATACGCAGTATTTT.

The chain joins TRBV7-2 to TRBJ2-3, with D possibly being TRBD2 (5 bases). Looked up from germline, CDR1 is SGHTA and CDR2 is FQGNSA. The CDR3 spans 14 residues. V was cut by 6 bases and J by 2 bases, with 12 bases left in between. The CDR3, as DNA: TGTGCCAGCAGACTTTCCGGGAACACAGATACGCAGTATTTT. Translation: CASRLSGNTDTQYF. Full variable domain (missing parts from reference TRBV7-2 and TRBJ2-3): GAGVSQSPSNKVTEKGKDVELRCDPISGHTALYWYRQSLGQGLEFLIYFQGNSAPDKSGLPSDRFSAERTGGSVSTLTIQRTQQEDSAVYLCASRLSGNTDTQYFGPGTRLTVL.

This chain connects TRBV6-4 to TRBJ2-7, with 9 bases fitting TRBD2. The CDR3 is 16 residues long. Per the germline V gene, CDR1 is MRHNA and CDR2 is SNTAGT. The ends lost 2 bases at V and 2 bases at J; junction bases unmatched: 7. Written as DNA, the CDR3 is TGTGCCAGCAGTGACCGTAGCGCTAGCGGGACCTACGAGCAGTACTTC. This sequence encodes CASSDRSASGTYEQYF.

The chain links TRBV12-5 to TRBJ2-4, with 8 bases lining up with TRBD1. This CDR3 region has 16 residues. Per germline, CDR1 LGHNT and CDR2 FRNRAP. The ends lost 3 bases at V and 2 bases at J; junction bases unmatched: 6. The CDR3 DNA reads as TGTGCTAGTGGTTTCTCACAGGGGGTGACCAAAAACATTCAGTACTTC. It codes for CASGFSQGVTKNIQYF.

This clone appeared a single time. The chain uses TRBV6-1 and TRBJ2-7, with TRBD1 identical over 8 bases. This CDR3 spans 13 amino acids. After removal of 5 bases from V and 3 bases from J, the junction contained 3 bases not matched to a gene. From germline, CDR1 is MNHNS and CDR2 SASEGT. The CDR3 region is CASSRDRLYEQYF. In DNA, the CDR3 is TGTGCCAGCAGTCGGGACAGGCTCTACGAGCAGTACTTC.